Listed below are T cell receptor beta chains from one sample, sequenced in a study of blood T cell repertoires in COVID-19. Data came from immunoSEQ multiplex PCR; TCRdb stores just in-frame clones and leaves some out. Of roughly 200,000 clones detected, around 90% appear once; the ten largest clones hold about 1.2%. Sequenced sample: PBMCs or T cells enriched from blood (not recorded which). These receptors came from a young man who had recovered from COVID-19. Each CDR3 is given with its conserved first and last residue.

V gene	J gene	CDR3 protein
TRBV4-3	TRBJ1-5	CASSQEGGQPQHF
TRBV13	TRBJ2-1	CASSNPYRLDRQNNEQFF
TRBV18	TRBJ2-7	CASSPRQGDEQYF
TRBV5-1	TRBJ2-7	CASSLGGLYEQYF
TRBV7-2	TRBJ2-2	CASRKTRGNTGELFF
TRBV3-1/TRBV3-2	TRBJ2-1	CASSHPPWGLAGGNEQFF
TRBV6-6	TRBJ1-1	CASSYPGQGDTEAFF
TRBV6-5	TRBJ2-7	CASSPTSSSYEQYF
TRBV5-1	TRBJ2-3	CASSLQGPGATDTQYF
TRBV13	TRBJ2-5	CASSQGLAFVQETQYF
TRBV15	TRBJ1-1	CATSSEQGFTTEAFF
TRBV7-8	TRBJ2-7	CASSLGDLRMYEQYF
TRBV27	TRBJ2-1	CASRQTSGVYNEQFF
TRBV5-1	TRBJ2-3	CASSLAEGRFTDTQYF
TRBV6-2/TRBV6-3	TRBJ2-3	CASSYDRRGPGVDTQYF
TRBV7-2	TRBJ1-5	CASSATGGNQPQHF
TRBV18	TRBJ2-2	CASSVGNTGELFF
TRBV10-2	TRBJ1-1	CASRRQNTEAFF
TRBV5-1	TRBJ2-1	CASSLATGGVSYNEQFF
TRBV20-1	TRBJ2-1	CSAFGQNEQFF
TRBV3-1/TRBV3-2	TRBJ2-7	CASSQVNYEQYF
TRBV5-1	TRBJ2-5	CASSLVVAGGGQETQYF
TRBV11-2	TRBJ2-7	CASSLTWTGKVYEQYF
TRBV15	TRBJ1-1	CATSRDQGGWTEAFF
TRBV7-8	TRBJ1-1	CASSPRDRSGEAFF
TRBV27	TRBJ2-5	CASRRRLAGEETQYF
TRBV28	TRBJ2-7	CASSSPGLAGTIEQYF
TRBV19	TRBJ1-5	CASSISGNDQPQHF
TRBV6-5	TRBJ2-7	CASSYSVLDSYEQYF
TRBV14	TRBJ2-7	CASSTGTNYEQYF
TRBV6-5	TRBJ1-3	CASSRDRAPGNTIYF
TRBV9	TRBJ1-5	CASSAVGDQPQHF
TRBV5-1	TRBJ1-3	CASSLGLLQQTSSGNTIYF
TRBV6-5	TRBJ1-1	CASSKITGVNTEAFF
TRBV6-1	TRBJ2-7	CASSEGGPRSYEQYF
TRBV3-1/TRBV3-2	TRBJ2-4	CASSRQGTDIQYF
TRBV7-8	TRBJ1-4	CASSITGTGFRTNEKLFF
TRBV13	TRBJ1-1	CASSRNGEIAEAFF
TRBV14	TRBJ2-3	CASSLGFAGGTDTQYF
TRBV4-3	TRBJ2-7	CASSQVTGGNSYEQYF
TRBV14	TRBJ2-1	CASSQGTGSTRNEQFF
TRBV4-1	TRBJ1-1	CASSQGTGLGTEAFF
TRBV9	TRBJ2-1	CASSPPGLAGGGEQFF
TRBV18	TRBJ2-3	CASSPESDTQYF
TRBV2	TRBJ2-7	CASSLKLAAFFYEQYF
TRBV3-1/TRBV3-2	TRBJ1-5	CASSQEQGCGNQPQHF
TRBV7-2	TRBJ1-3	CASSLGDRFSGNTIYF
TRBV15	TRBJ2-4	CATSRVREDKNIQYF
TRBV6-6	TRBJ2-3	CASSRGQFTDTQYF
TRBV5-8	TRBJ2-3	CASPSHQGMADTQYF
TRBV27	TRBJ2-7	CASGLYEQYF
TRBV12-3/TRBV12-4	TRBJ1-5	CASRSAIGGPQHF
TRBV15	TRBJ2-2	CATSRPGTSGDTGELFF